In this sample, the clone carrying this T cell receptor (beta chain) turned up many times. The antigen is undetermined. Methods used by the authors: Clinicopathological groups of papillary thyroid cancer showed CDR3 differences that were used to build a distant-metastasis classifier. TCRdb re-analyzed the PCR reads through MiXCR. These V and J calls are TCRdb output, not the study's own analysis. The repertoire holds tens of thousands of clones, with 9.5% to 13% as singletons. The CDR3 spans 17 residues. Looked up from germline, CDR1 is SSHAT and CDR2 is FNYEAQ (reference sequence). The ends lost 5 bases at V and 9 bases at J; junction bases unmatched: 12. Before thyroid surgery, none of the patients had received any treatment. This specimen belongs to a study of metastatic and nonmetastatic thyroid tumors. Study background: Repertoire comparisons spanned blood and tumor or nodule tissue from malignant and benign thyroid patients. The study's findings and limits: In both blood and tumor samples, TCR beta diversity was reported significantly higher for malignant than benign nodules.

This TCR was sampled from a male donor with papillary thyroid cancer or a benign thyroid nodule (not recorded which). Some clones in this sample may be carry-over from other donors' samples. Source material: blood. The chain uses TRBV7-7 and TRBJ2-1, with TRBD2 identical over 14 bases. The CDR3 reads CASSRTGTSGSKGEQFF. In DNA, the CDR3 is TGTGCCAGCAGCCGGACTGGGACTAGCGGGAGTAAGGGTGAGCAGTTCTTC.